This T cell receptor (beta chain) was sequenced in a study of blood T cell repertoires in COVID-19. Study summary: Spain, Italy and the United States supplied samples that represented acute and convalescent COVID-19. Sources were T cells, B-cell-depleted T cells, or PBMCs; the material itself was cDNA or gDNA.

The age range of participants was about 18 to 95 years, with residence in under 25 US areas. The study assigned cohorts using participant-reported clinical history. CDR1 and CDR2 from the germline V gene are SGHTA and FQGNSA. The CDR3 is 16 residues long. V trimming: 3 bases; J trimming: 3 bases; junction bases outside the gene matches: 8. TCRdb's copy holds only in-frame clones and misses some; the assay was immunoSEQ multiplex PCR. This repertoire shows approximately 150,000 clones, 84% found once; its top ten account for nearly 3.5%. Sequenced material: PBMCs or T cells enriched from blood (not recorded which). The rearrangement links TRBV7-2 to TRBJ2-5; TRBD2 agrees at 9 bases. The source of this sequence is a woman aged 45-59 years with acute COVID-19. CDR3 region: CASSLALAGFKETQYF. CDR3 DNA: TGTGCCAGCAGCTTGGCCCTAGCGGGGTTTAAAGAGACCCAGTACTTC.